One and the same sample provided the 5 T cell receptor beta chains below, sequenced in a study of shared clonotypes between healthy human individuals (dated by TCRdb to 2019 to 2021). The library was built by means of the immunoSEQ multiplex PCR assay. Entries here come from immuneACCESS through TCRdb and include only in-frame sequences with V and J called. Some clones fail to appear in such tables; in the studies checked, an unresolved V gene covers under half of the shortfall, and the cause of the remainder is unknown. The sample yields approximately 440,000 clones; roughly four fifths were counted once. Clones ranked in the top ten supply about 11% of the sample. The source material was PBMCs. Receptors originate from a woman aged 40 to 50 in good health. Some clones in this sample may be carry-over from other donors' samples.

This CDR3 is CSVDAGPNEQFF. As DNA, the CDR3 is TGCAGCGTTGACGCGGGCCCCAATGAGCAGTTCTTC. This chain joins TRBV29-1 and TRBJ2-1, with D possibly TRBD2 on 5 matching bases. The CDR3 is 12 residues long. V lost 3 bases and J lost 6, with 9 bases in between. Germline-derived CDR1 and CDR2 are SQVTM and ANQGSEA.

This chain connects TRBV10-3 to TRBJ2-1; 11 nucleotides line up with TRBD2. This CDR3 is built from 13 residues. Trimming cost V 8 bases and J 6 bases; bases outside gene matches: 3. Per the germline V gene, CDR1 is ENHRY and CDR2 is SYGVKD. The CDR3 region is CAISTSGSNEQFF. The CDR3 DNA follows: TGTGCCATCTCCACTAGCGGGAGCAATGAGCAGTTCTTC.

V gene TRBV7-3 combines with J gene TRBJ2-3; TRBD2 agrees at 9 bases. The CDR3 covers 15 residues. CDR1 is SGHTA and CDR2 is FQGTGA in the germline V gene. Trimming cost V 5 bases and J 3 bases; bases outside gene matches: 6. The CDR3 is CASSTGLARTDTQYF. The CDR3 nucleotides are TGTGCCAGCAGCACAGGACTAGCGCGAACAGATACGCAGTATTTT.

About this clone: This may come from a read error, since a much larger clone is one base off. This chain connects TRBV10-3 to TRBJ2-3; 8 bases agree with TRBD2. The germline CDR1 and CDR2 sequences are ENHRY and SYGVKD. The CDR3 sequence is 14 residues long. The CDR3 DNA reads TGTGTCATCATGGGCGGGGGGTCGGCAGATACGCAGTATTTT. Protein product: CVIMGGGSADTQYF.

On this clone: This likely came from a read error, as a far larger clone is one base away. CDR3 sequence (DNA): TGTGCCAGCAGCCAAGATTGGGGCGTCGAGCAGTACTTC. It encodes CASSQDWGVEQYF. The chain couples TRBV7-2 to TRBJ2-7; perhaps TRBD1 as D (5 bases). V was cut by 5 bases and J by 6 bases, with 14 bases left in between. The CDR3 runs 13 residues. Germline V CDR1 and CDR2: SGHTA, FQGNSA.